This T cell receptor beta chain was identified in a study of blood T cell repertoires in COVID-19. As for the study in general: Material from acute and convalescent COVID-19 was sourced from the United States, Italy and Spain. T cells, B-cell-depleted T cells, or PBMCs supplied cDNA or gDNA.

This clone came up a few times. CDR1 is MGHRA, CDR2 YSYEKL, per germline. This CDR3 contains 16 residues. Trimming shortened V by 1 base and J by 1 base, and 13 bases separated the two germline ends. As handled by the study authors: For nucleated cells, counts were estimated from reference gene primer amplification. Repertoires were generated with immunoSEQ multiplex PCR, while TCRdb's copy carries only in-frame clones and drops some. V, J and clone size are those of that table, while D and trimming were read from the DNA. Of 150,000 to 200,000 clones listed, around 83% are singletons. The V and J genes are TRBV4-1 and TRBJ1-1; D is undetermined. The clonotype comes from a woman aged 25 to 39 with active or convalescent COVID-19. Sequenced sample: peripheral blood. Here the CDR3 reads CASSQVPTARNTEAFF. The CDR3 DNA sequence: TGCGCCAGCAGCCAAGTCCCCACAGCCAGGAACACTGAAGCTTTCTTT.